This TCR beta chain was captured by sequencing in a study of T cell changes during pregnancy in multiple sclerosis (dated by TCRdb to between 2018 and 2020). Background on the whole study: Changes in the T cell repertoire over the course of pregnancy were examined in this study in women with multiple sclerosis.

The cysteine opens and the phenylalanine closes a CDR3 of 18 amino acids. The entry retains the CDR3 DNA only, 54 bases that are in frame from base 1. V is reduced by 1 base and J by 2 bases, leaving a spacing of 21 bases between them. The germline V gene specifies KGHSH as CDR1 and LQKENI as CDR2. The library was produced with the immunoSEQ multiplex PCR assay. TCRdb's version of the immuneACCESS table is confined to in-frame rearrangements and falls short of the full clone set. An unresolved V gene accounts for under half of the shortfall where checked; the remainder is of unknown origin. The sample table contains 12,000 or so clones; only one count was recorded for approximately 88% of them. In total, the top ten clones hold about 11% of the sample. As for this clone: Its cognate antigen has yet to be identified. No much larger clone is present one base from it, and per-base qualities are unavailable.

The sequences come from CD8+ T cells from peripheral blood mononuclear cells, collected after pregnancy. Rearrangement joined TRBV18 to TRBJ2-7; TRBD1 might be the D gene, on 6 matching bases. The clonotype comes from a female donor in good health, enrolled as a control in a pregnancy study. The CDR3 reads CASSPRRWGPLGTYEQYF. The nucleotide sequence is TGTGCCAGCTCACCACGGAGGTGGGGGCCTCTGGGCACCTACGAGCAGTACTTC.